The rows below give T cell receptor beta chains drawn from one sample of a study of blood T cell repertoires in COVID-19. The protocol was immunoSEQ multiplex PCR, while the TCRdb copy is restricted to in-frame clones and leaves out a portion. This sample has roughly 150,000 clones, with 80% to 90% found just once. The specimen sequenced was peripheral blood. The receptors were sampled from a man aged 55 to 70 with acute or convalescent COVID-19. Both conserved end residues are part of each CDR3. The order of the fields is CDR3 length, J gene, V gene, D gene, clone size, CDR3 DNA, CDR3 protein. A D gene is named only where the DNA matches it firmly. Clone size, where shown, is once, few, many, or a class for clones that have expanded.

15 TRBJ2-3 TRBV7-7 NA few TGTGCCAGCAGCTTAGCTGGCGGGGCCCCAGATACGCAGTATTTT CASSLAGGAPDTQYF
18 TRBJ1-1 TRBV18 NA NA TGTGCCAGCTCATCTCTACACCGGCTCGGCGAGGCCGGCACTGAAGCTTTCTTT CASSSLHRLGEAGTEAFF
14 TRBJ1-1 TRBV18 TRBD1 NA TGTGCCAGCTCACCTGTGAGGGGGCAAACTGAAGCTTTCTTT CASSPVRGQTEAFF
13 TRBJ2-5 TRBV6-5 NA few TGTGCCAGCAGTACGGGACTCAAAGAGACCCAGTACTTC CASSTGLKETQYF
15 TRBJ1-1 TRBV9 TRBD1 NA TGTGCCAGCAGCGTAGCCCGACAGGGAAACACTGAAGCTTTCTTT CASSVARQGNTEAFF
12 TRBJ2-7 TRBV23-1 NA NA TGCGCCAGCAGTCAACCATCCTACGAGCAGTACTTC CASSQPSYEQYF
14 TRBJ1-2 TRBV10-3 TRBD1 NA TGTGCCATCAAAGGACAGGCCGCTAACTATGGCTACACCTTC CAIKGQAANYGYTF
18 TRBJ2-1 TRBV4-1 TRBD2 NA TGCGCCAGCAGCCATTTCCAGCGGGGGGGAAGCTCCTACAATGAGCAGTTCTTC CASSHFQRGGSSYNEQFF
14 TRBJ2-2 TRBV6-5 NA NA TGTGCCAGCCCATCAAGTCGGCTAGCCGGGGAGCTGTTTTTT CASPSSRLAGELFF
16 TRBJ2-5 TRBV9 TRBD2 NA TGTGCCAGCAGCGCGGGACTAGCGGGGGGCGCAGAGACCCAGTACTTC CASSAGLAGGAETQYF
15 TRBJ1-2 TRBV5-1 TRBD1 NA TGCGCCAGCAGCAATACCGGGACAGGGAAAGGTGGCTACACCTTC CASSNTGTGKGGYTF
15 TRBJ2-1 TRBV19 TRBD1 NA TGTGCCAGTAGTATAGGACAGGGCTCCTACAATGAGCAGTTCTTC CASSIGQGSYNEQFF
16 TRBJ2-1 TRBV7-2 TRBD2 once TGTGCCAGCAGCATCAGACCGGGGGGGCGTTACAATGAGCAGTTCTTC CASSIRPGGRYNEQFF
15 TRBJ1-4 TRBV5-1 NA NA TGCGCCAGCTCCCTTGGGGGCCAGGGGTGGGAAAAACTGTTTTTT CASSLGGQGWEKLFF
16 TRBJ1-4 TRBV9 NA NA TGTGCCAGCAGTCCAACCCCGGTGGGGGGTAATGAAAAACTGTTTTTT CASSPTPVGGNEKLFF
16 TRBJ2-1 TRBV2 TRBD2 NA TGTGCCAGCAGTCCTGGACTAGCGGGGGGGAGCAATGAGCAGTTCTTC CASSPGLAGGSNEQFF
16 TRBJ2-1 TRBV4-1 TRBD2 NA TGCGCCAGCAGCCAGATTGGACTAGCGGGGTGGTATGAGCAGTTCTTC CASSQIGLAGWYEQFF
16 TRBJ2-4 TRBV9 TRBD2 NA TGTGCCAGCAGCGGGTCCCCCCCGGGAGGAGGGAACATTCAGTACTTC CASSGSPPGGGNIQYF
14 TRBJ1-5 TRBV19 NA once TGTGCCAGTAAGACGGACAGCATCAATCAGCCCCAGCATTTT CASKTDSINQPQHF
13 TRBJ1-1 TRBV2 TRBD1 NA TGTGCCAGCAGCGAGACAGGGGGTACTGAAGCTTTCTTT CASSETGGTEAFF
15 TRBJ2-1 TRBV7-3 NA NA TGTGCCAGCAGCTTAACAAGAGGGACAAACAATGAGCAGTTCTTC CASSLTRGTNNEQFF
17 TRBJ1-1 TRBV5-6 TRBD1 NA TGTGCCAGCAGCTATATGACACTACAGGGGCTATTAACTGAAGCTTTCTTT CASSYMTLQGLLTEAFF
17 TRBJ1-3 TRBV21-1 NA NA TGTGCCAGCAGCAAAGCGCTATTGTCGTTATCTGGAAACACCATATATTTT CASSKALLSLSGNTIYF
15 TRBJ2-3 TRBV7-9 TRBD1 NA TGTGCCAGCAGCTTCACAGGGGGAGGCACAGATACGCAGTATTTT CASSFTGGGTDTQYF
16 TRBJ2-7 TRBV2 NA few TGTGCCAGCAGTGAAGTCTGGCAGCTAGCATCCCTCGAGCAGTACTTC CASSEVWQLASLEQYF
14 TRBJ1-2 TRBV7-2 NA NA TGTGCCAGCAGCCCCACGCATGAGAACTATGGCTACACCTTC CASSPTHENYGYTF
19 TRBJ2-1 TRBV19 TRBD1 few TGTGCCAGTAGTCCAAGGGGACAGGGGGCAATTAGGTCCTACAATGAGCAGTTCTTC CASSPRGQGAIRSYNEQFF
15 TRBJ1-2 TRBV5-4 TRBD1 NA TGTGCCAGCAGCTTCGGGGGACAGAGTAACTATGGCTACACCTTC CASSFGGQSNYGYTF
17 TRBJ2-1 TRBV3-1/TRBV3-2 TRBD2 NA TGTGCCAGCAGCCAAGGGAGACTAGCGGGTATGTACAATGAGCAGTTCTTC CASSQGRLAGMYNEQFF
14 TRBJ1-1 TRBV28 NA NA TGTGCCAGCAGTTTGGAAGGGGGGAACACTGAAGCTTTCTTT CASSLEGGNTEAFF
16 TRBJ2-1 TRBV7-9 TRBD2 NA TGTGCCAGCAGCTTAGGTTCTAGCGGGGGGTACAATGAGCAGTTCTTC CASSLGSSGGYNEQFF
15 TRBJ2-1 TRBV27 NA few TGTGCCAGCAGTTTAAGGGGGGGGGCGCTCAATGAGCAGTTCTTC CASSLRGGALNEQFF
14 TRBJ2-3 TRBV2 TRBD2 NA TGTGCCAGCAGTGGCCCGGGGGGGGGAGATACGCAGTATTTT CASSGPGGGDTQYF
15 TRBJ2-1 TRBV5-5 TRBD2 NA TGTGCCAGCAGCGCCCCCGGGGGGGGTTACAATGAGCAGTTCTTC CASSAPGGGYNEQFF
14 TRBJ1-1 TRBV5-1 NA NA TGCGCCAGCAGCCCGACTTCCGGGTACACTGAAGCTTTCTTT CASSPTSGYTEAFF
14 TRBJ2-3 TRBV7-9 NA NA TGTGCCAGCAGAAGGGGGATCCCCACAGATACGCAGTATTTT CASRRGIPTDTQYF
13 TRBJ2-7 TRBV24-1 TRBD1 NA TGTGCCCCTAAGGGGGACAGGAAATCGTCGCAGTACTTC CAPKGDRKSSQYF
13 TRBJ1-2 TRBV30 NA NA TGTGCCTGGTATTCAAGAAGGGGGTTTGGCTACACCTTC CAWYSRRGFGYTF
15 TRBJ1-2 TRBV19 NA NA TGTGCCAGTACTGGGACTTCAGTGCTCGGCTATGGCTACACCTTC CASTGTSVLGYGYTF
15 TRBJ1-2 TRBV18 TRBD1 NA TGTGCCAGCTCACAATGGACAGGGAGCGGCTATGGCTACACCTTC CASSQWTGSGYGYTF
13 TRBJ1-1 TRBV27 NA NA TGTGCCAGCAGTTTCCTTATGAACACTGAAGCTTTCTTT CASSFLMNTEAFF
14 TRBJ1-6 TRBV7-3 NA NA TGTGCCAGCAGCTCGACAGAGTCCAATTCACCCCTCCACTTT CASSSTESNSPLHF
18 TRBJ1-5 TRBV2 TRBD1 NA TGTGCCAGCAGTGTAGGCAGGGGGACTTCGCCCGCAGGTCAGCCCCAGCATTTT CASSVGRGTSPAGQPQHF
16 TRBJ1-5 TRBV27 TRBD1 NA TGTGCCAGCAGACCCGAAAACAGGGGGGGCAATCAGCCCCAGCATTTT CASRPENRGGNQPQHF
19 TRBJ1-5 TRBV21-1 NA NA TGTGCCAGCAGCAAAGGGATCCTTCAGGGCGGGAACTCGGTTGGGGCCCAGCATTTT CASSKGILQGGNSVGAQHF
15 TRBJ2-1 TRBV30 NA NA TGTGCCTGGAGTGTAGGGGGGGGGCCGTACAATGAGCAGTTCTTC CAWSVGGGPYNEQFF